This TCR beta chain is from a study of blood T cell repertoires in COVID-19. In the study overall: Collection of acute and convalescent COVID-19 samples took place in the United States, Italy and Spain. T cells, B-cell-depleted T cells, or PBMCs provided the cDNA or gDNA that served as material.

The CDR3 has 15 residues. CDR1 and CDR2 (germline): SGHRS, YFSETQ. After removal of 0 bases from V and 5 bases from J, the junction contained 5 bases not matched to a gene. As handled by the study authors: The authors estimated nucleated cell counts from reference gene primer amplification. Assay used: immunoSEQ multiplex PCR; TCRdb lists only in-frame clones, some missing. V, J and clone size are those of that table, while D and trimming were read from the DNA. The sample lists 91,000 or so clones, around nine tenths occurring once. The chain links TRBV5-1 to TRBJ1-1, with TRBD1 matching over 9 bases. This TCR was recovered from a woman aged 45-59 years in a cohort sampled during active COVID-19. The source material was peripheral blood. In nucleotides, the CDR3 is TGCGCCAGCAGCTTGGGGGGACAGGGTGGTACTGAAGCTTTCTTT. Protein: CASSLGGQGGTEAFF.